This is a list of T cell receptor beta chains from one sample in a study of shared T cell receptors in the human thymus. The table came from immunoSEQ multiplex PCR; TCRdb's copy has only in-frame clones and leaves some out. The data contain 500,000 to 850,000 clones, 87% of them seen just once; the ten biggest clones take up just under 0.0095%. This same sample was also taken into another study, of human thymus T cells.

Sequenced: thymocytes. The receptor source for this set is a boy under two years old with a congenital heart defect. Both conserved end residues are part of each CDR3. A D gene is named only where the DNA matches it firmly. Size is omitted from some rows. Given values are once, few, many or a class for expanded clones.

V,D,J,size,DNA,CDR3
TRBV4-3,TRBD2,TRBJ2-4,.,TGCGCCAGCAGCCAAGATCTTCTAGCGGGGGTCGGCAAAAACATTCAGTACTTC,CASSQDLLAGVGKNIQYF
TRBV13,.,TRBJ2-4,.,TGTGCCAGCAGCTTAGGCAAGATACGTAACAGGGTCATTCAGTACTTC,CASSLGKIRNRVIQYF
TRBV4-1,.,TRBJ2-7,.,TGCGCCAGCAGCCATCCCCCCGGGACATTTTTCTACGAGCAGTACTTC,CASSHPPGTFFYEQYF
TRBV5-6,TRBD1,TRBJ1-2,.,TGTGCCAGCAGCCAGCAAAAACAGGGGGCGCCAGACGGCTACACCTTC,CASSQQKQGAPDGYTF
TRBV6-6,.,TRBJ2-2,.,TGTGCCAGCAGTGGGCCAGGGGAAACCGGGGAGCTGTTTTTT,CASSGPGETGELFF
TRBV28,.,TRBJ2-7,.,TGTGCCAGTTCCCAGGAGGGCGACTACGAGCAGTACTTC,CASSQEGDYEQYF
TRBV5-1,.,TRBJ2-7,.,TGCGCCAGCAGCCACCTCTGCGGAGCCTACGAGCAGTACTTC,CASSHLCGAYEQYF
TRBV6-5,TRBD1,TRBJ1-5,few,TGTGCCAGCAGTTACTTGGGACAGAATCAGCCCCAGCATTTT,CASSYLGQNQPQHF
TRBV29-1,TRBD1,TRBJ2-5,.,TGCAGCGTTGAAGATGGTCAGGTAGGGGGCGAGGAGACCCAGTACTTC,CSVEDGQVGGEETQYF
TRBV28,TRBD2,TRBJ2-7,.,TGTGCCAGCCGCGGGAGGGAAGGCTACGAGCAGTACTTC,CASRGREGYEQYF
TRBV21-1,.,TRBJ2-7,few,TGTGCCAGCAGCCTCCTTAGCGGGAGCGATTCCTACGAGCAGTACTTC,CASSLLSGSDSYEQYF
TRBV5-5,TRBD1,TRBJ1-2,.,TGTGCCAGCAGCTGCCTGAAGACAGGGGTTAAAGCTAACTATGGCTACACCTTC,CASSCLKTGVKANYGYTF
TRBV19,TRBD2,TRBJ2-1,.,TGTGCCAGTAGCAAGAAGCGGGGTGAGCAGTTCTTC,CASSKKRGEQFF
TRBV6-6,.,TRBJ2-2,.,TGTGCCAGCAGTTACTCGCTGTGGGGGCCTTGGGGGGAGCTGTTTTTT,CASSYSLWGPWGELFF
TRBV10-3,TRBD1,TRBJ1-6,few,TGTGCCTCATGGACAGGGGACCATAATTCACCCCTCCACTTT,CASWTGDHNSPLHF
TRBV14,.,TRBJ2-7,.,TGTGCCAGCAGCCATTCCTCGGGGTACCACTCCTACGAGCAGTACTTC,CASSHSSGYHSYEQYF
TRBV12-5,.,TRBJ2-2,.,TGTGCTAGTGGTTTCGGTGGTACCGGGGAGCTGTTTTTT,CASGFGGTGELFF
TRBV29-1,TRBD2,TRBJ2-1,.,TGCAGCGTTGTACTAGCGGGCCACAATGAGCAGTTCTTC,CSVVLAGHNEQFF
TRBV5-6,TRBD1,TRBJ1-4,few,TGTGCCAGCAGCTTGGAGTCAGGGGGCGAAGAAAAACTGTTTTTT,CASSLESGGEEKLFF